This T cell receptor (beta chain) emerged from a study of regulatory T cells in long-lasting Graves disease. In the study overall: Antithyroid drug use was under 3 months in newly diagnosed Graves' patients.

Noted time point: newly diagnosed GD, antithyroid drugs for less than 3 months. The authors made the TCR library using RNA they extracted from PBMCs. This clonotype was recorded at least ten times. The V segment lost 6 bases and the J segment 2 bases; nucleotides outside the gene matches: 8. The CDR3 contains 16 residues. Germline loops: CDR1 MDHEN, CDR2 SYDVKM. Construction of the TCR beta libraries employed iRepertoire HTBI primers in conjunction with Arm-PCR of CDR3 regions. TCRdb passed the multiplex PCR reads through MiXCR, listing each CDR3 protein once. The table lists fewer than 500,000 distinct CDR3 sequences, 15% to 20% of them singletons. These data were likewise used in another study, on T cells in Graves' hyperthyroidism and ophthalmopathy.

The V and J genes are TRBV28 and TRBJ2-3; 10 bases are shared with TRBD2. The source material was peripheral blood mononuclear cells (PBMCs), sampled at new diagnosis, from a patient treated with antithyroid drugs. This sequence was found in a middle-aged man with Graves disease. CDR3 residues: CASRPTLAGHTDTQYF. The CDR3 DNA is TGTGCCAGCAGACCAACACTAGCGGGGCACACAGATACGCAGTATTTT.